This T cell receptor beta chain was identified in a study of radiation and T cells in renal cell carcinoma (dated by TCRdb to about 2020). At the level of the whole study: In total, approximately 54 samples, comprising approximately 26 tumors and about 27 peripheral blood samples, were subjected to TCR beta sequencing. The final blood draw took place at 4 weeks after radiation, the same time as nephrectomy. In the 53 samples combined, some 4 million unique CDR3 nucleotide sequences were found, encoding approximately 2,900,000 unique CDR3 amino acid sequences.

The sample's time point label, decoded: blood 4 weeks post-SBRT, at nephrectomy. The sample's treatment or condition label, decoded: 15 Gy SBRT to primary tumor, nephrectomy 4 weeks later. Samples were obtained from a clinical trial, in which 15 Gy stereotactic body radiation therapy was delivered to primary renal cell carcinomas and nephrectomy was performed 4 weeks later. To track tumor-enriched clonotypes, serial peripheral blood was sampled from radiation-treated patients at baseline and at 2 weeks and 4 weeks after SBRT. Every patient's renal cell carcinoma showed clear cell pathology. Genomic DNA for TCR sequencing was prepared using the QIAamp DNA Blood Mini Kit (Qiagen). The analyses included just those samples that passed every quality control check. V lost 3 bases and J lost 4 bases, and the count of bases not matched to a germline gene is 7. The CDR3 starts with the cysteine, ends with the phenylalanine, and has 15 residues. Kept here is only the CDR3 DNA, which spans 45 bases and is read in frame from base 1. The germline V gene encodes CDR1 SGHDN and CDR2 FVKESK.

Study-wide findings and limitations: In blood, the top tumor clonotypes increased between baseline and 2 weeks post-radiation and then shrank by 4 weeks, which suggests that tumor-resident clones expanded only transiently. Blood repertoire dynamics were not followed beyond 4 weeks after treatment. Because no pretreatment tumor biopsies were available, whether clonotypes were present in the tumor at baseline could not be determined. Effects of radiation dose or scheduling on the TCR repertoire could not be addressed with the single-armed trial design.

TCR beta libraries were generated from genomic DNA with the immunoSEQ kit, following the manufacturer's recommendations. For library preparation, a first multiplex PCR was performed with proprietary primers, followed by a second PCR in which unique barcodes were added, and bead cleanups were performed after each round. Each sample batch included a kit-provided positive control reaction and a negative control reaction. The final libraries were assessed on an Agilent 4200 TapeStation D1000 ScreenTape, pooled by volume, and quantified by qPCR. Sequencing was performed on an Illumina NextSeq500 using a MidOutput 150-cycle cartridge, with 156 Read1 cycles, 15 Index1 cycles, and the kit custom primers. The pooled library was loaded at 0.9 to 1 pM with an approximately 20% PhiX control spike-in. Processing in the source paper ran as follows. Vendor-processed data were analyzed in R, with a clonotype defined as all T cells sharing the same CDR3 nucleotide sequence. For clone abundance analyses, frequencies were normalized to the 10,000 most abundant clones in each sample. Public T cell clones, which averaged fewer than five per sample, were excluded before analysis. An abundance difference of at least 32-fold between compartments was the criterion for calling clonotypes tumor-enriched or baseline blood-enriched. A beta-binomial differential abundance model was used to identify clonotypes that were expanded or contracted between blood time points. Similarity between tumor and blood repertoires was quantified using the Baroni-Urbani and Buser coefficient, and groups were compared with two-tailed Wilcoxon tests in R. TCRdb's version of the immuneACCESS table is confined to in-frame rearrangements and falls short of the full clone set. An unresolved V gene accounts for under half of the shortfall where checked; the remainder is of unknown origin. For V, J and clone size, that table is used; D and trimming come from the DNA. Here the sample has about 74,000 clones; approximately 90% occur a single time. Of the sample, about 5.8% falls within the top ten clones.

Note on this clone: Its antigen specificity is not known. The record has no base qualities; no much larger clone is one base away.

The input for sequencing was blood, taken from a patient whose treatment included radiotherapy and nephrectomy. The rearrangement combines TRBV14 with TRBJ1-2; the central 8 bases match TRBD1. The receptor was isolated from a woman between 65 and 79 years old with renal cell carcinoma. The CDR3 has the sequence CASSQGTGRSYGYTF. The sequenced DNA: TGTGCCAGCAGCCAGGGGACAGGCCGTAGCTATGGCTACACCTTC.